The T cell receptor (beta chain) under discussion was sequenced for a study of vaccination and CD4 T cells after COVID-19. In the study overall: Once diagnosed, patients had post-COVID samples drawn a median around 110 days later (range 35 to 161). Following dose two, a median approximately 75 days (range 14 to 241) passed before post-vaccine samples were taken. Stimuli were overlapping spike peptide pools of SARS-CoV-2 and three common cold coronaviruses (HCoV-NL63, HCoV-OC43, HCoV-229E).

Sequenced with the Oncomine TCR Beta short-read assay was DNA taken from cultured CD4+ T cells. MiXCR, applied by TCRdb to the PCR reads, yields one record per CDR3 protein. Altogether tens of thousands of distinct CDR3 sequences are present, approximately 50% being singletons, with the ten largest covering around 4.2%. For this clonotype: Its antigen is unidentified.

As to treatment: roughly ten-day PBMC culture with coronavirus spike peptide pools or control peptides (ViraFEST assay). The medium had half its volume replaced with fresh IL-2 medium on days 3 and 7. Germline CDR1 and CDR2: SGHRS and YFSETQ. The CDR3 is 13 amino acids. The trim removed 3 bases at V and 4 bases at J, leaving 3 bases unmatched. The source of this sequence is a human donor who had recovered from COVID-19. The chain is built from TRBV5-1 and TRBJ2-7, with 8 bases matching TRBD1. Sequencing input: CD4+ T cells from blood, cultured in vitro. CDR3 amino acids: CASSSNRGYEQYF. The CDR3 coding sequence is TGCGCCAGCAGCTCGAACAGGGGGTACGAGCAGTACTTC.